A single T cell receptor (beta chain) is shown here with its context. No antigen is known for it. Nothing much larger sits one base from this clone, and base qualities are not available. The germline V gene yields ENHRY for CDR1 and SYGVKD for CDR2. Clipping removes 4 bases from V and 2 bases from J, with 2 as the unmatched junction base count. The CDR3 runs 14 amino acids, cysteine and phenylalanine included. Only the CDR3 DNA stays, 42 bases, in frame from base 1. The collaborating institutions used their own protocols to collect whole blood in K2EDTA tubes. Collaborator samples were shipped for TCRbeta analysis as frozen whole blood, isolated PBMCs, or DNA extracted from either sample type. TCRbeta CDR3 regions were amplified from genomic DNA by means of the immunoSEQ Assay, a bias-controlled multiplex PCR. From the authors' description of their analysis: Nucleated cell counts per sample were estimated from amplification of reference gene primers within the assay. To quantify the absolute abundance of each unique TCRbeta CDR3 rearrangement, sequence reads were collapsed and filtered. Productive Simpson clonality was computed per sample as the square root of Simpson's diversity index over productive rearrangements. What TCRdb holds here is the immuneACCESS table cut down to in-frame rearrangements. Part of the clones is not present; checked against another copy, under half of the missing clones reflect an unresolved V gene, and the others are unexplained. The V and J calls and the clone size are those of that table, but D and trimming were determined from the DNA. This sample lists some 97,000 clones; almost 90% were detected once. About 4.6% of the sample rests with the top ten.

These data originate in a study of blood T cell repertoires in COVID-19 (dated by TCRdb to about 2020). Concerning the study at large: The collaborator samples originated in the United States, Italy and Spain and spanned the acute and convalescent phases of COVID-19. Deeply sampled blood TCRbeta repertoires from subjects exposed to, actively infected with, or recovered from COVID-19 were included in the dataset. Nearly every sample came with metadata listing a de-identified subject ID, COVID-19 status, age in years and sex. The repertoires were released in a freely available public database meant as a resource for research on the immune response to SARS-CoV-2. The prospective study material was composed of cDNA or gDNA derived from T cells, B-cell-depleted T cells, or PBMCs. Where available, HLA class I and class II types were obtained from metadata supplied by the sample provider rather than from assay-based typing. The samples were drawn from the first 160 participants of the ongoing ImmuneRACE study and from over 950 subjects provided by 6 global collaborators.

The investigation overall reported the following: How much clinical and demographic metadata was included differed by source and by participant, and the metadata was provided uncurated.

The chain is assembled from TRBV10-3 and TRBJ2-7, with TRBD1 matching 10 junction bases. This sequence originates from a human donor in a cohort sampled during active COVID-19. What was sequenced was peripheral blood. The CDR3 region: CAISGTGGTYEQYF. At the DNA level, the sequence is TGTGCCATCAGTGGGACAGGGGGTACCTACGAGCAGTACTTC.